The TCR beta chain under discussion was sequenced for a study of spatial heterogeneity in lung cancer. Looking at the study overall: Raw sequencing reads included, on average, more than ten appearances of each unique TCR and UMI combination.

The time point here: blood at routine non-recurrence follow-up after resection. Whole RNA obtained from tumor, nontumor lung or frozen PBMC underwent sequencing without sorting. This clonotype came up many times. Its specificity is not known. A unique molecular identifier was carried by every single TCR cDNA molecule. TCRdb ran MiXCR on the 5' RACE reads and lists one entry per CDR3 protein. The sample carries about 30,000 distinct CDR3 sequences, 6% recorded once. Overall study findings and caveats: Relative to follow-up, resection was when ubiquitous expanded tumor TCRs appeared more in blood.

This receptor was obtained from a male donor with early-stage non-small cell lung cancer. The specimen was PBMCs, collected at follow-up.

The CDR3 DNA follows: TGTGCCAGCAGTTTATTTGCGGGACCCACAGATACGCAGTATTTT. Translating gives CASSLFAGPTDTQYF. The chain joins TRBV12-3 or TRBV12-4 to TRBJ2-3, with D perhaps TRBD2 (6 bases). CDR3 length equals 15 residues. V lost 2 bases to trimming and J lost 2 bases, with 11 bases between them.